These 21 T cell receptor beta chains originate from one sample sequenced in a study of cytomegalovirus exposure and HLA in healthy donors. PCR involved 60 Vbeta and 13 Jbeta primers. Method: immunoSEQ multiplex PCR; TCRdb's copy keeps in-frame clones and lacks some. The repertoire holds 100,000 to 150,000 clones, with around 80% as singletons. Sequenced input: PBMCs. The source is a woman in her forties or fifties in good health and CMV-seropositive.

J is TRBJ2-1 and V is TRBV19; 10 nucleotides line up with TRBD1. The length of the CDR3 is 15 residues. The germline V gene encodes CDR1 LNHDA and CDR2 SQIVND (reference sequence). With 2 bases clipped from V and 5 bases from J, the junction kept 3 bases outside the gene matches. The CDR3 sequence: CASSIRQGADNEQFF. The CDR3, as DNA: TGTGCCAGTAGTATAAGACAGGGGGCGGACAATGAGCAGTTCTTC.

The chain couples TRBV27 to TRBJ2-7; 12 nucleotides line up with TRBD2. Trimming cost V 6 bases and J 5 bases; bases outside gene matches: 8. Germline V gene sequence: CDR1 MNHEY, CDR2 SMNVEV (reference sequence). The CDR3 runs to 15 residues. DNA for the CDR3: TGTGCCAGCAGCCGGCTAGCGGGAGGGCCTAACGAGCAGTACTTC. It yields the protein CASSRLAGGPNEQYF.

In this sample, this clone turned up a few times. Written as DNA, the CDR3 is TGCAGCGTTGAAGATCTGGCGGGAGCCCCCCACAATGAGCAGTTCTTC. It is translated as CSVEDLAGAPHNEQFF. The chain has TRBV29-1 and TRBJ2-1; 7 bases are a match to TRBD2. The CDR3 totals 16 residues. The V segment lost 0 bases and the J segment 5 bases; nucleotides outside the gene matches: 10. The germline gives CDR1 SQVTM, CDR2 ANQGSEA.

A few counts support this clone. The gene calls are TRBV11-2 and TRBJ1-1; D not certain. The CDR3 consists of 13 residues. V was clipped by 3 bases and J by 1 base, with 6 bases between them. Germline V gives CDR1 SGHAT, CDR2 FQNNGV. The CDR3 DNA is TGTGCCAGCAGCTTTAACTCGAACACTGAAGCTTTCTTT. It specifies CASSFNSNTEAFF.

The rearrangement uses TRBV7-2 and TRBJ2-7, with 11 bases lining up with TRBD1. The V segment lost 8 bases and the J segment 1 base; nucleotides outside the gene matches: 16. This CDR3 is 18 amino acids long. The germline V gene encodes CDR1 SGHTA and CDR2 FQGNSA. The DNA for the CDR3 is TGTGCCAGCCAAAACGTATTATGGACAGGGGGCTCATCCTACGAGCAGTACTTC. Its protein is CASQNVLWTGGSSYEQYF.

V usage is TRBV7-9 and J usage is TRBJ1-2; TRBD1 matches 8 bases. V was clipped by 4 bases and J by 8 bases; unmatched bases: 9. The CDR3 extends over 14 amino acids. CDR1 is SEHNR, CDR2 FQNEAQ, per germline (reference sequence). CDR3 region: CASSSQGAMNGYTF. The CDR3 nucleotides are TGTGCCAGCAGCTCCCAGGGGGCAATGAACGGCTACACCTTC.

The chain employs TRBV15 and TRBJ2-7; the match to TRBD2 covers 10 bases. The trim removed 0 bases at V and 2 bases at J, leaving 4 bases unmatched. Per germline, CDR1 LNHNV and CDR2 YYDKDF (reference sequence). The CDR3 spans 16 residues. The CDR3 is CATSRETSGSAYEQYF. CDR3 coding DNA: TGTGCCACCAGCAGAGAGACTAGCGGGTCGGCCTACGAGCAGTACTTC.

This clone was recorded only once. The genes are TRBV5-1 and TRBJ2-7; TRBD2 agrees at 7 bases. Trimming removed 2 bases from V and 5 bases from J; junction bases left unmatched: 10. Germline CDR1 reads SGHRS; CDR2 reads YFSETQ. The CDR3 totals 15 residues. The chain's CDR3 is CASSFRGGSPHEQYF. The CDR3 DNA is TGCGCCAGCAGCTTTCGGGGCGGGAGCCCCCACGAGCAGTACTTC. Variable domain in full (rest from reference TRBV5-1 and TRBJ2-7): KAGVTQTPRYLIKTRGQQVTLSCSPISGHRSVSWYQQTPGQGLQFLFEYFSETQRNKGNFPGRFSGRQFSNSRSEMNVSTLELGDSALYLCASSFRGGSPHEQYFGPGTRLTVT.

This rearrangement joins TRBV15 to TRBJ1-5; D is undetermined. V shed 0 bases and J shed 1 base, with 13 bases lying between them. Germline V lookup: CDR1 LNHNV, CDR2 YYDKDF (reference sequence). This CDR3 is 17 amino acids long. The CDR3 spells CATSREFGGGSNQPQHF. In DNA form, the CDR3 reads TGTGCCACCAGCAGAGAGTTCGGCGGCGGGAGCAATCAGCCCCAGCATTTT.

CDR3 amino acids: CASSQDGVAVTYNEQFF. CDR3 nucleotide sequence: TGCGCCAGCAGCCAAGATGGGGTAGCGGTGACCTACAATGAGCAGTTCTTC. The J gene is TRBJ2-1, the V gene TRBV4-1, with D tentatively TRBD2 (6 bases). The CDR3 loop spans 17 amino acids. The V gene's germline CDR1 is MGHRA and CDR2 YSYEKL. V was cut by 0 bases and J by 2 bases, with 14 bases left in between.

J is TRBJ2-1 and V is TRBV2, with D possibly TRBD2 on 7 matching bases. V was clipped by 7 bases and J by 0 bases, with 31 bases between them. The CDR3 loop spans 21 amino acids. Germline values: CDR1 SNHLY, CDR2 FYNNEI. CDR3 in DNA: TGTGCCAGCAAAGGGGGGGGCGGGCGGGATCCACAAGGGAGCTCCTACAATGAGCAGTTCTTC. Translated, it gives CASKGGGGRDPQGSSYNEQFF.

J is TRBJ2-3 and V is TRBV5-1, with 15 positions matching TRBD2. The germline V gene has CDR1 SGHRS and CDR2 YFSETQ. The CDR3 is 19 residues long. Trimming at V came to 2 bases and at J to 0 bases, leaving 7 bases not matched to a gene. The CDR3 sequence: CASSLPGLAGGRSTDTQYF. For the CDR3, the DNA is TGCGCCAGCAGCTTACCGGGACTAGCGGGAGGTCGGAGCACAGATACGCAGTATTTT.

The chain combines TRBV5-4 with TRBJ2-7; no clear D. There are 13 residues in the CDR3. V shed 0 bases and J shed 2 bases, with 6 bases lying between them. CDR1 SGHNT and CDR2 YYREEE come from the germline V gene (reference sequence). CDR3 amino acids: CASSLDRTYEQYF. In DNA form, the CDR3 reads TGTGCCAGCAGCTTGGACAGAACCTACGAGCAGTACTTC.

The chain joins TRBV6-5 to TRBJ2-7; D might be TRBD1 (6 bases). V gave up 0 bases and J gave up 2 bases, with 14 bases separating them. The CDR3 has 16 residues. CDR1 MNHEY and CDR2 SVGAGI come from the germline V gene. CDR3 nucleotide sequence: TGTGCCAGCAGTTACTCAGCAAGACAGGCACCCTACGAGCAGTACTTC. This encodes CASSYSARQAPYEQYF.

With respect to this clone: Other nucleotide sequences in the sample specify the same CDR3. This chain links TRBV2 with TRBJ2-7; D not resolved. The CDR3 is 11 residues long. V was cut by 8 bases and J by 0 bases, with 5 bases left in between. The germline V gene encodes CDR1 SNHLY and CDR2 FYNNEI. CDR3 protein: CASRYSYEQYF. Here the CDR3 DNA reads TGTGCCAGCCGGTACTCCTACGAGCAGTACTTC.

This clone was recorded only once. This chain uses TRBV19 with TRBJ2-7, with TRBD2 matching over 7 bases. The CDR3 totals 15 residues. CDR1 is LNHDA and CDR2 is SQIVND in the germline V gene (reference sequence). V gave up 6 bases and J gave up 1 base; unmatched junction bases: 9. The CDR3 DNA reads TGTGCCAGTAGCCAGGCGGGGGATCGGTCCTACGAGCAGTACTTC. It codes for CASSQAGDRSYEQYF. The whole variable domain, remainder taken from reference TRBV19 and TRBJ2-7, is DGGITQSPKYLFRKEGQNVTLSCEQNLNHDAMYWYRQDPGQGLRLIYYSQIVNDFQKGDIAEGYSVSREKKESFPLTVTSAQKNPTAFYLCASSQAGDRSYEQYFGPGTRLTVT.

This clone was observed a few times. This chain joins TRBV29-1 and TRBJ1-1; the D gene is possibly TRBD1 (6 bases). CDR1 is SQVTM, CDR2 ANQGSEA, per germline. The CDR3 has 13 amino acids. V was cut by 5 bases and J by 5 bases, with 15 bases left in between. The CDR3, as DNA: TGCAGCGTTACCTACAGGGCTTTGACTGAAGCTTTCTTT. This gives the protein CSVTYRALTEAFF.

This chain links TRBV11-2 with TRBJ2-5, with a tentative D call TRBD2 (6 bases). Trimming removed 1 base at V and 5 bases at J, with 11 bases between. Per germline, CDR1 SGHAT and CDR2 FQNNGV. The CDR3 totals 14 residues. The CDR3 DNA reads as TGTGCCAGCAGCTTAGCGGGAGCCCGGGAGACCCAGTACTTC. This translates into CASSLAGARETQYF.

This chain joins TRBV27 and TRBJ2-7, with 8 bases fitting TRBD1. Germline V lookup: CDR1 MNHEY, CDR2 SMNVEV (reference sequence). This CDR3 is built from 13 residues. V lost 3 bases, J lost 5 bases, and 3 bases stayed unmatched. As DNA, the CDR3 is TGTGCCAGCAGTTTCGACAGGGGCCACGAGCAGTACTTC. It is translated as CASSFDRGHEQYF.

This clone showed up just a few times. V usage is TRBV11-3 and J usage is TRBJ2-7, with 7 bases fitting TRBD1. V lost 0 bases to trimming and J lost 4 bases; unmatched junction nucleotides: 0. The CDR3 runs to 13 residues. The V gene's germline CDR1 is SGHNT and CDR2 YENEEA. The CDR3 sequence is CASSLDRGYEQYF. The CDR3, as DNA: TGTGCCAGCAGCTTAGACAGGGGGTACGAGCAGTACTTC.

This clone was seen only a few times. The chain employs TRBV7-2 and TRBJ2-5; 9 nucleotides agree with TRBD2. Trimming cost V 1 base and J 5 bases; bases outside gene matches: 5. The CDR3 has 15 residues. Per germline, CDR1 SGHTA and CDR2 FQGNSA. In DNA, the CDR3 is TGTGCCAGCAGCTTAGAGGGCCTAGCGGGGGAGACCCAGTACTTC. Its protein product is CASSLEGLAGETQYF. Using reference TRBV7-2 and TRBJ2-5 for the parts outside the CDR3, the full variable domain is GAGVSQSPSNKVTEKGKDVELRCDPISGHTALYWYRQSLGQGLEFLIYFQGNSAPDKSGLPSDRFSAERTGGSVSTLTIQRTQQEDSAVYLCASSLEGLAGETQYFGPGTRLLVL.